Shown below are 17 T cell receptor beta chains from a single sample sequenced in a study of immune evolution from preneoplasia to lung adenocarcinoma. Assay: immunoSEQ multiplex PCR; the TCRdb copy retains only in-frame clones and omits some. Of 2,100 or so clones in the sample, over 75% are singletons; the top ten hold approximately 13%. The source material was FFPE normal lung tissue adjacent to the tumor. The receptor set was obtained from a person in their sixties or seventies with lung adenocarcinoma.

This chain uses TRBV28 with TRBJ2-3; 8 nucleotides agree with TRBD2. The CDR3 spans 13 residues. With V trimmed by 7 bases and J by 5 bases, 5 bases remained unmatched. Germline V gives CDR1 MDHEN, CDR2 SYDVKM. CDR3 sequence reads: CASTTSVGDTQYF. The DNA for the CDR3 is TGTGCCAGCACGACTAGCGTCGGAGATACGCAGTATTTT.

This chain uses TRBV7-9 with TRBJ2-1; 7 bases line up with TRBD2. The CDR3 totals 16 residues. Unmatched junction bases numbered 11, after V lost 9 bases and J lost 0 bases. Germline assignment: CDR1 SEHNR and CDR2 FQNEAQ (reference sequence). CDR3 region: CARSMGIAGSYNEQFF. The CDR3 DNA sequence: TGTGCCAGGTCTATGGGGATAGCGGGCTCCTACAATGAGCAGTTCTTC. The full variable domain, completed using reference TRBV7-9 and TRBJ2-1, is DTGVSQNPRHKITKRGQNVTFRCDPISEHNRLYWYRQTLGQGPEFLTYFQNEAQLEKSRLLSDRFSAERPKGSFSTLEIQRTEQGDSAMYLCARSMGIAGSYNEQFFGPGTRLTVL.

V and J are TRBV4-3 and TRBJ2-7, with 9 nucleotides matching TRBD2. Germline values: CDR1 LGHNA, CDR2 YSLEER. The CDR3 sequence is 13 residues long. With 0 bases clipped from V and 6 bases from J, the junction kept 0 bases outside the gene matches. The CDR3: CASSQEAGGEQYF. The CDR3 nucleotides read TGCGCCAGCAGCCAAGAAGCGGGAGGCGAGCAGTACTTC.

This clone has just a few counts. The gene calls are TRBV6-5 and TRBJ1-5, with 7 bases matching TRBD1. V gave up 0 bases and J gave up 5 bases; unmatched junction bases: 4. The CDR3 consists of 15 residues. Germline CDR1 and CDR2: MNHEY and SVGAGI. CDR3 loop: CASSYSTGTDQPQHF. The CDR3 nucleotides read TGTGCCAGCAGTTACTCGACAGGGACCGATCAGCCCCAGCATTTT.

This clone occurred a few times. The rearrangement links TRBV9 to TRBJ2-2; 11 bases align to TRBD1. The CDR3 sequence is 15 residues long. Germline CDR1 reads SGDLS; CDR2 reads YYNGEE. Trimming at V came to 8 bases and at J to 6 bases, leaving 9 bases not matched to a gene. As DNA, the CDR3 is TGTGCCAGTGAGCCGGGACAGGGGGGGGCCGGGGAGCTGTTTTTT. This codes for CASEPGQGGAGELFF.

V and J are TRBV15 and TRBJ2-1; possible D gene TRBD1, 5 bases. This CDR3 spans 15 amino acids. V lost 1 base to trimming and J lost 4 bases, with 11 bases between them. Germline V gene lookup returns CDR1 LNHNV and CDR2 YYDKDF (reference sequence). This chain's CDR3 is CATSRGTGRYNEQFF. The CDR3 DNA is TGTGCCACCAGCAGAGGAACAGGACGATACAATGAGCAGTTCTTC.

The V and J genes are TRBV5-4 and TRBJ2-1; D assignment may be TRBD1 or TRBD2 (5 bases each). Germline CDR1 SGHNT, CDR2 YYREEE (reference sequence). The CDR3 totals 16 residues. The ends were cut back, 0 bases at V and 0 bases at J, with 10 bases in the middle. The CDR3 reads CASSLGDASSYNEQFF. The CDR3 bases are TGTGCCAGCAGCTTGGGGGACGCCAGCTCCTACAATGAGCAGTTCTTC.

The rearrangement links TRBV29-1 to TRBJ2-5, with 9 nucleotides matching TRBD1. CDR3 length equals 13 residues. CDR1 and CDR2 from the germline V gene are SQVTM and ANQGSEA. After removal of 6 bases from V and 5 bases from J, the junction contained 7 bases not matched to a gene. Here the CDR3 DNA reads TGCAGCGTCGGAACAGGGGGCGGTGAGACCCAGTACTTC. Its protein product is CSVGTGGGETQYF.

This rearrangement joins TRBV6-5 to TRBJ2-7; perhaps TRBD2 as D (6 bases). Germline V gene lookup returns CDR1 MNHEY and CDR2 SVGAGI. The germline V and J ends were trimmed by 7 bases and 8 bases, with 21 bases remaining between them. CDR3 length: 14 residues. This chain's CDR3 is CASTPGKGGRKQYF. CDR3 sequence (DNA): TGTGCCAGCACCCCGGGGAAGGGTGGGAGGAAGCAGTACTTC.

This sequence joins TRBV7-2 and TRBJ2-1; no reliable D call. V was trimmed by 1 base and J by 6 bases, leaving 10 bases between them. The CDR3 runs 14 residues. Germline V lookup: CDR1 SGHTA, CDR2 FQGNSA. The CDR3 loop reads CASSLGPAINEQFF. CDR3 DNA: TGTGCCAGCAGCTTAGGGCCAGCGATCAATGAGCAGTTCTTC.

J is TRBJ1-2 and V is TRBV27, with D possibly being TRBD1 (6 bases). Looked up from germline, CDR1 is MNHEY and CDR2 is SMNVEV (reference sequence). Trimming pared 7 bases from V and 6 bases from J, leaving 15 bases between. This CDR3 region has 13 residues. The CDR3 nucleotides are TGTGCCAGCACACAAGGGGGTAGGGATGGCTACACCTTC. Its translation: CASTQGGRDGYTF.

CDR3 sequence: CASSPRTGWDLQETQYF. For the CDR3, the DNA is TGTGCCAGCAGCCCCCGGACAGGGTGGGACCTACAAGAGACCCAGTACTTC. The chain joins TRBV7-9 to TRBJ2-5; 8 bases are shared with TRBD1. Per the germline V gene, CDR1 is SEHNR and CDR2 is FQNEAQ (reference sequence). The CDR3 covers 17 residues. With 5 bases clipped from V and 2 bases from J, the junction kept 13 bases outside the gene matches.

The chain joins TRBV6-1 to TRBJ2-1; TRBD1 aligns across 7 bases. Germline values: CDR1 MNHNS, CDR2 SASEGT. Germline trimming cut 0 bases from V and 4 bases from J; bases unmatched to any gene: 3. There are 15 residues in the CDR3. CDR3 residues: CASSEAGTAYNEQFF. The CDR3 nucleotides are TGTGCCAGCAGTGAAGCAGGGACAGCATACAATGAGCAGTTCTTC.

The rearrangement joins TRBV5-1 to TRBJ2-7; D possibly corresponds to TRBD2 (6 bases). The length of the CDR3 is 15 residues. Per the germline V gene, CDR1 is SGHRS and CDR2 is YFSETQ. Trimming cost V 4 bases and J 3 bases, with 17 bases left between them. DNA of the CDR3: TGCGCCAGCAGCAAAGATTCAGCGGGCAACTACGAGCAGTACTTC. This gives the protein CASSKDSAGNYEQYF.

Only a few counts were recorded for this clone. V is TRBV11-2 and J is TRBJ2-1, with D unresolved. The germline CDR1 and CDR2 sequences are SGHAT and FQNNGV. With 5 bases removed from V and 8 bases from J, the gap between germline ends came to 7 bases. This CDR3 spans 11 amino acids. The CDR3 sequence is CASSHMDEQFF. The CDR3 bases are TGTGCCAGCAGCCATATGGATGAGCAGTTCTTC.

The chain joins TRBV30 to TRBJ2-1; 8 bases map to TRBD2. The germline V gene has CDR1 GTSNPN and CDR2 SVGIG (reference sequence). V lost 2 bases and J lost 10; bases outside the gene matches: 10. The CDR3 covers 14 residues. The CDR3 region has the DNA TGTGCCTGGAGTACTAGCGGTAGCGCGCAGGAGCAGTTCTTC. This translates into CAWSTSGSAQEQFF. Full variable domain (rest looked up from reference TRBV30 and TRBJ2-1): SQTIHQWPATLVQPVGSPLSLECTVEGTSNPNLYWYRQAAGRGLQLLFYSVGIGQISSEVPQNLSASRPQDRQFILSSKKLLLSDSGFYLCAWSTSGSAQEQFFGPGTRLTVL.

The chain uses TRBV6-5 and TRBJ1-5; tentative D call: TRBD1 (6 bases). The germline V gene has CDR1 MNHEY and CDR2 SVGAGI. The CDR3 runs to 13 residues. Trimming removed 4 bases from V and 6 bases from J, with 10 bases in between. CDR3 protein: CASSLGGPQPQHF. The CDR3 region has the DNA TGTGCCAGCAGTTTAGGGGGGCCTCAGCCCCAGCATTTT.